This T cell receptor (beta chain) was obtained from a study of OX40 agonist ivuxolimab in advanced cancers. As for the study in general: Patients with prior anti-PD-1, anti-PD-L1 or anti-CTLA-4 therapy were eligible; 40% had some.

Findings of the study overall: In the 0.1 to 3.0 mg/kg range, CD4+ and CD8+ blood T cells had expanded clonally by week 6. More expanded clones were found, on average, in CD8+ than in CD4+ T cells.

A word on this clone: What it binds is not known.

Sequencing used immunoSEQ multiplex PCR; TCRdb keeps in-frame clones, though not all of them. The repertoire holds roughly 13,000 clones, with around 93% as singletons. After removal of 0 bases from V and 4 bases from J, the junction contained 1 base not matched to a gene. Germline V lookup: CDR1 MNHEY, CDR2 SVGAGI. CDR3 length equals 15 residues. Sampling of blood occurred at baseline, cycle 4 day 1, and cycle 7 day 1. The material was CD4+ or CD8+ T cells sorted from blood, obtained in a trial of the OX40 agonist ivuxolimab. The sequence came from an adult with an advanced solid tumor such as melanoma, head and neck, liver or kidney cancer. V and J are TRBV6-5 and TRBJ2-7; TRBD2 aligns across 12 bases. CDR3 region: CASSYSTSGGYEQYF. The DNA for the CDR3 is TGTGCCAGCAGTTACTCGACTAGCGGGGGATACGAGCAGTACTTC.